These T cell receptor beta chains were read from a single sample in a study of shared clonotypes between healthy human individuals. The data were produced by immunoSEQ multiplex PCR, yet TCRdb's version contains in-frame clones alone and is incomplete. The sample consists of 2 million to 2.5 million clones, roughly 93% of them appearing once. Sequencing was done on a sample of naive CD4+ T cells from PBMCs. Source of these receptors: a man aged 18 to 35 in good health. Some clones in this sample may be carry-over from other donors' samples. The CDR3 runs from the conserved cysteine through the conserved F or W. The D gene is left open where the match is weak. Expanded clones get a size class; other rows say once, few or many, or leave the size out.

>TRBJ1-5|-|-|13|TRBV5-4
TGTGCCAGCAGTTTCGATAGCAATCAGCCCCAGCATTTT
CASSFDSNQPQHF
>TRBJ2-3|-|-|14|TRBV5-1
TGCGCCAGCAGCTTGCCACTGCCCGGCGATACGCAGTATTTT
CASSLPLPGDTQYF
>TRBJ2-1|-|-|13|TRBV5-6
TGTGCCAGCAGCTTGGTGACGTACAATGAGCAGTTCTTC
CASSLVTYNEQFF
>TRBJ1-3|-|once|14|TRBV7-9
TGTGCCAGCAGCTGGGGGAGATCTGGAAACACCATATATTTT
CASSWGRSGNTIYF
>TRBJ2-7|TRBD2|-|16|TRBV7-6
TGTGCCAGCAGCTTAGAGGAGGGAGGGAGGGAGCTCGAGCAGTACTTC
CASSLEEGGRELEQYF
>TRBJ2-4|-|-|12|TRBV6-5
TGTGCCAGCAGAGGGCGGGGCGGCATTCAGTACTTC
CASRGRGGIQYF
>TRBJ2-7|-|-|13|TRBV19
TGTGCCAGTAGTAAGGGCGGGACCTACGAGCAGTACTTC
CASSKGGTYEQYF
>TRBJ1-1|-|-|13|TRBV7-9
TGTGCCAGCAGCTCACAGGTGAACACTGAAGCTTTCTTT
CASSSQVNTEAFF
>TRBJ2-3|TRBD1|-|13|TRBV19
TGTGCCAGTAGTACCGGACAGGGCGATACGCAGTATTTT
CASSTGQGDTQYF
>TRBJ2-3|TRBD2|-|16|TRBV5-1
TGCGCCAGCAGCCGCGGGGGCAGCGGGAGCTCAGATACGCAGTATTTT
CASSRGGSGSSDTQYF
>TRBJ2-2|-|once|14|TRBV10-1
TGCGCCAGCAGTGGGGGGACCTCCACCGGGGAGCTGTTTTTT
CASSGGTSTGELFF
>TRBJ2-1|-|-|16|TRBV30
TGTGCCTGGAGTTCTGGGTCGAGGGCTTCGGGCAATGAGCAGTTCTTC
CAWSSGSRASGNEQFF
>TRBJ1-2|TRBD1|-|14|TRBV28
TGTGCCAGCAGTCCAGGGACAGGCCCCTATGGCTACACCTTC
CASSPGTGPYGYTF
>TRBJ1-6|-|once|12|TRBV27
TGTGCCACGGGACCTTATAATTCACCCCTCCACTTT
CATGPYNSPLHF
>TRBJ1-4|-|-|14|TRBV5-1
TGCGCCAGCAGCCTGGACGGCGACAATGAAAAACTGTTTTTT
CASSLDGDNEKLFF